Listed below are T cell receptor beta chains from one sample, sequenced in a study of cytomegalovirus exposure and HLA in healthy donors. Method: immunoSEQ multiplex PCR; TCRdb's copy keeps in-frame clones and lacks some. Seen in this sample are tens of thousands of clones; the ten most common clones hold 4.8%. The sequencing sample was made of PBMCs. These receptors all come from a female donor in good health and CMV-seronegative. Each CDR3 is given with its conserved first and last residue. Fields, in order: V gene, D gene, J gene, CDR3 protein. D genes are given only for firm matches.

v_gene: TRBV7-9; d_gene: TRBD2; j_gene: TRBJ2-7; CDR3aa: CAIVGGSEQYF
v_gene: TRBV2; d_gene: TRBD1; j_gene: TRBJ2-2; CDR3aa: CASSQDRGETGELFF
v_gene: TRBV5-4; d_gene: TRBD2; j_gene: TRBJ2-1; CDR3aa: CASSPVAGVEQFF
v_gene: TRBV5-6; d_gene: TRBD2; j_gene: TRBJ2-5; CDR3aa: CASSWELAGGQETQYF
v_gene: TRBV30; d_gene: TRBD1; j_gene: TRBJ2-2; CDR3aa: CARTPGTGVGTGELFF
v_gene: TRBV6-6; d_gene: TRBD2; j_gene: TRBJ2-5; CDR3aa: CASTRGGQETQYF
v_gene: TRBV25-1; d_gene: NA; j_gene: TRBJ1-2; CDR3aa: CASSPSPGALSGYTF
v_gene: TRBV4-3; d_gene: NA; j_gene: TRBJ2-1; CDR3aa: CASSPDTRSYNEQFF
v_gene: TRBV27; d_gene: TRBD1; j_gene: TRBJ1-5; CDR3aa: CASSPDRASQPQHF
v_gene: TRBV6-6; d_gene: NA; j_gene: TRBJ2-7; CDR3aa: CASSYPPSGALYEQYF
v_gene: TRBV2; d_gene: NA; j_gene: TRBJ1-1; CDR3aa: CASIFGLWTEAFF
v_gene: TRBV9; d_gene: NA; j_gene: TRBJ1-3; CDR3aa: CASSVATSGNTIYF
v_gene: TRBV29-1; d_gene: TRBD1; j_gene: TRBJ1-2; CDR3aa: CSVEVGTGEDYGYTF
v_gene: TRBV19; d_gene: NA; j_gene: TRBJ2-2; CDR3aa: CASRGGGGHGGELFF
v_gene: TRBV7-2; d_gene: NA; j_gene: TRBJ1-6; CDR3aa: CASSPVGASSYNSPLHF
v_gene: TRBV5-1; d_gene: NA; j_gene: TRBJ1-1; CDR3aa: CASSLLEGYTEAFF
v_gene: TRBV4-2; d_gene: NA; j_gene: TRBJ1-5; CDR3aa: CASSQDRTAFPNQPQHF
v_gene: TRBV21-1; d_gene: NA; j_gene: TRBJ2-7; CDR3aa: CASSIGQGTYEQYF
v_gene: TRBV4-2; d_gene: TRBD2; j_gene: TRBJ2-3; CDR3aa: CASSQAGGFTDTQYF
v_gene: TRBV6-1; d_gene: NA; j_gene: TRBJ2-3; CDR3aa: CASSEGIKSGTDTQYF
v_gene: TRBV7-6; d_gene: TRBD1; j_gene: TRBJ2-1; CDR3aa: CASSLGTGKDPSSYNEQFF
v_gene: TRBV19; d_gene: TRBD2; j_gene: TRBJ2-1; CDR3aa: CASSSSGTSGDNEQFF
v_gene: TRBV10-3; d_gene: NA; j_gene: TRBJ1-4; CDR3aa: CAISEWGLELFF
v_gene: TRBV5-1; d_gene: TRBD1; j_gene: TRBJ2-1; CDR3aa: CASSAPIYRTGGNEQFF
v_gene: TRBV4-3; d_gene: TRBD2; j_gene: TRBJ2-3; CDR3aa: CASSQKTSGGGTDTQYF
v_gene: TRBV5-4; d_gene: TRBD2; j_gene: TRBJ2-5; CDR3aa: CVSSLRLAGGETQYF
v_gene: TRBV5-6; d_gene: TRBD1; j_gene: TRBJ2-4; CDR3aa: CASSLGQGAWAKNIQYF
v_gene: TRBV11-3; d_gene: TRBD1; j_gene: TRBJ1-3; CDR3aa: CASSSEGQGYSRNTIYF
v_gene: TRBV4-2; d_gene: TRBD2; j_gene: TRBJ2-5; CDR3aa: CASSQRGGGGGETQYF
v_gene: TRBV19; d_gene: TRBD1; j_gene: TRBJ1-6; CDR3aa: CATSKWDSKNSPLHF
v_gene: TRBV7-6; d_gene: TRBD1; j_gene: TRBJ2-7; CDR3aa: CASSSRGSYEQYF
v_gene: TRBV7-3; d_gene: NA; j_gene: TRBJ1-5; CDR3aa: CASSLVGGAGNQPQHF
v_gene: TRBV19; d_gene: NA; j_gene: TRBJ1-3; CDR3aa: CASSTGIISGNTIYF
v_gene: TRBV28; d_gene: NA; j_gene: TRBJ2-2; CDR3aa: CASSLGANTGELFF
v_gene: TRBV4-1; d_gene: NA; j_gene: TRBJ1-2; CDR3aa: CASSQAYTGLINYGYTF
v_gene: TRBV9; d_gene: TRBD1; j_gene: TRBJ1-3; CDR3aa: CASSAGTGTISGNTIYF
v_gene: TRBV27; d_gene: NA; j_gene: TRBJ1-6; CDR3aa: CATHAEPGLLSSYNSPLHF
v_gene: TRBV5-1; d_gene: TRBD1; j_gene: TRBJ1-2; CDR3aa: CASSLGTGTYGYTF
v_gene: TRBV10-1; d_gene: NA; j_gene: TRBJ2-1; CDR3aa: CARAGPNNEQFF
v_gene: TRBV23-1; d_gene: TRBD1; j_gene: TRBJ2-3; CDR3aa: CASSQSNRGPGDTQYF
v_gene: TRBV18; d_gene: NA; j_gene: TRBJ2-2; CDR3aa: CASSPKTGANTGELFF
v_gene: TRBV28; d_gene: NA; j_gene: TRBJ2-7; CDR3aa: CASSLAGAKSYEQYF